The 15 T cell receptor beta chains below all came from one sample that was sequenced in a study of shared clonotypes between healthy human individuals. This table comes from immunoSEQ multiplex PCR, and its TCRdb copy is limited to in-frame clones, with some not included. This table has 2 million to 3 million clones, 80% to 95% appearing once. What was sequenced was naive CD4+ T cells from PBMCs. As to subset: CD45RA+ positively selected. These receptors all come from a man aged 18 to 29 in good health. Some clones in this sample may be carry-over from other donors' samples.

This chain uses TRBV4-3 with TRBJ2-6, with TRBD1 identical over 9 bases. With 1 base clipped from V and 2 bases from J, the junction kept 6 bases outside the gene matches. Germline CDR1 and CDR2: LGHNA and YSLEER. The length of the CDR3 is 18 residues. This chain's CDR3 is CASSQAGQGIPGANVLTF. CDR3 bases: TGCGCCAGCAGCCAAGCGGGACAGGGAATTCCTGGGGCCAACGTCCTGACTTTC.

The chain couples TRBV5-1 to TRBJ2-5, with D perhaps being TRBD1 or TRBD2 (5 bases each). The CDR3 spans 15 residues. The V gene's germline CDR1 is SGHRS and CDR2 YFSETQ. V was shortened by 4 bases and J by 2 bases, with 15 bases between the two germline ends. CDR3 residues: CASSRPEGPQETQYF. The CDR3 region has the DNA TGCGCCAGCAGCCGGCCTGAGGGGCCACAAGAGACCCAGTACTTC.

The V and J genes are TRBV7-3 and TRBJ2-3, with no clear D. V was pared by 2 bases and J by 6 bases, with 6 bases between. The CDR3 has 12 amino acids. Germline V gives CDR1 SGHTA, CDR2 FQGTGA. In DNA form, the CDR3 reads TGTGCCAGCAGCTTATTCCGGGATACGCAGTATTTT. It is translated as CASSLFRDTQYF.

This chain connects TRBV6-5 to TRBJ1-2; perhaps TRBD1 as D (6 bases). The CDR3 extends over 13 amino acids. Trimming left V 3 bases short and J 8 bases short, with 13 bases between. CDR1 and CDR2 from the germline V gene are MNHEY and SVGAGI. The CDR3, as DNA: TGTGCCAGCAGTTATACCTTCAGGGGAGGCTACACCTTC. Translating gives CASSYTFRGGYTF.

The chain combines TRBV5-4 with TRBJ2-7; TRBD1 agrees at 8 bases. J was trimmed by 2 bases and V by 0 bases; bases with no gene match: 4. Germline V lookup: CDR1 SGHNT, CDR2 YYREEE (reference sequence). The CDR3 contains 15 residues. CDR3 nucleotides: TGTGCCAGCAGCTTGGGGGACAGGAGCACCTACGAGCAGTACTTC. Protein product: CASSLGDRSTYEQYF.

The V call is TRBV4-1, the J call TRBJ2-7; 10 nucleotides match TRBD2. Per the germline V gene, CDR1 is MGHRA and CDR2 is YSYEKL. The J segment lost 3 bases and the V segment lost 1 base, leaving 12 bases of the junction unmatched. The CDR3 consists of 18 residues. The DNA of the CDR3 is TGCGCCAGCAGCCAAGGCCCTCCTACTAGCGGGATTTACTACGAGCAGTACTTC. Translating it yields CASSQGPPTSGIYYEQYF.

The rearrangement uses TRBV4-1 and TRBJ1-5; no reliable D call. Trimming left V 0 bases short and J 1 base short, with 16 bases between. CDR1 is MGHRA, CDR2 YSYEKL, per germline. CDR3 length: 18 residues. The CDR3: CASSQDAGVSGSNQPQHF. The CDR3 coding sequence is TGCGCCAGCAGCCAAGATGCCGGGGTTTCGGGGAGCAATCAGCCCCAGCATTTT.

The chain combines TRBV5-4 with TRBJ1-2, with 8 positions matching TRBD1. CDR3 size: 18 residues. V lost 0 bases, J lost 4 bases, and 14 bases stayed unmatched. Germline V gene sequence: CDR1 SGHNT, CDR2 YYREEE (reference sequence). Written as DNA, the CDR3 is TGTGCCAGCAGCTTGGTGGGTTGGCAGGGGGCGTCCGTCTATGGCTACACCTTC. It yields the protein CASSLVGWQGASVYGYTF.

The genes are TRBV7-3 and TRBJ1-1; the D gene is possibly TRBD1 (5 bases). CDR1 is SGHTA, CDR2 FQGTGA, per germline. The V end lost 5 bases, the J end lost 3 bases, and 16 bases lay between the germline ends. The CDR3 length is 15 residues. CDR3 residues: CASSKGAERYTEAFF. The CDR3 bases are TGTGCCAGCAGCAAAGGGGCCGAGAGGTACACTGAAGCTTTCTTT.

This clone was seen only a few times. In DNA, the CDR3 is TGTGCCAGCAGGGGAAGCTCCTACAATGAGCAGTTCTTC. It translates to CASRGSSYNEQFF. This rearrangement joins TRBV28 to TRBJ2-1; no clear D gene. CDR3 length equals 13 residues. The V gene lost 6 bases and the J gene lost 0 bases, with 6 bases spanning the gap. Germline V gene lookup returns CDR1 MDHEN and CDR2 SYDVKM.

This clone appeared a single time. This chain links TRBV5-1 with TRBJ1-4; weak D call: TRBD1 (5 bases). This CDR3 contains 14 residues. Per germline, CDR1 SGHRS and CDR2 YFSETQ. Between the trimmed V and J ends, which lost 8 bases and 2 bases, there was a span of 13 bases. In DNA, the CDR3 is TGCGCCAGTAAGCGGGACGGGACTAATGAAAAACTGTTTTTT. It encodes CASKRDGTNEKLFF. The full variable domain, with the rest looked up from reference TRBV5-1 and TRBJ1-4, is KAGVTQTPRYLIKTRGQQVTLSCSPISGHRSVSWYQQTPGQGLQFLFEYFSETQRNKGNFPGRFSGRQFSNSRSEMNVSTLELGDSALYLCASKRDGTNEKLFFGSGTQLSVL.

With regard to this clone: The junction shows a germline mismatch at one end, possibly a read error. The V gene is TRBV11-2, the J gene TRBJ2-2; TRBD1 agrees at 8 bases. CDR1 is SGHAT and CDR2 is FQNNGV in the germline V gene. This CDR3 spans 15 amino acids. The CDR3 spells CVSSLAGGRTGELFF. The CDR3 DNA reads as TGTGTCAGCAGCTTAGCAGGGGGCCGCACCGGGGAGCTGTTTTTT.

V and J are TRBV5-6 and TRBJ2-5; a weak D match, TRBD1 (6 bases). Germline V gives CDR1 SGHDT, CDR2 YYEEEE. With 1 base removed from V and 2 bases from J, the gap between germline ends came to 15 bases. The CDR3 sequence is 16 residues long. This chain's CDR3 is CASSLSPWTEQETQYF. The CDR3 DNA sequence: TGTGCCAGCAGCTTGTCCCCGTGGACAGAACAAGAGACCCAGTACTTC.

The V call is TRBV27, the J call TRBJ2-5, with D tentatively TRBD2 (5 bases). CDR3 length: 14 amino acids. Germline V gene data show CDR1 as MNHEY and CDR2 as SMNVEV (reference sequence). Trimming stripped 3 bases from V and 10 bases from J, with 18 bases between. This chain's CDR3 is CASSLSAGLGNQYF. For the CDR3, the DNA is TGTGCCAGCAGTTTGAGTGCGGGCCTGGGGAACCAGTACTTC.

The chain is built from TRBV7-6 and TRBJ1-2; D not resolved. V lost 0 bases and J lost 7, with 18 bases in between. Germline CDR1 and CDR2: SGHVS and FNYEAQ. The CDR3 runs 16 residues. The CDR3 is CASSLASSGSRVGYTF. The CDR3 DNA reads TGTGCCAGCAGCTTAGCATCCTCCGGTTCTCGGGTTGGCTACACCTTC.